This passage covers 24 T cell receptor beta chains from one sample sequenced in a study of PD-1 blockade in classical Hodgkin lymphoma. Time point reported: cycle 4 day 1 (C4D1), after more than five weeks of nivolumab. All trial patients relapsed after autologous stem cell transplantation. Using immunoSEQ multiplex PCR, the repertoire was profiled, and TCRdb retains in-frame clones only, with some absent. The sample lists fewer than 20,000 clones, around 65% seen once, with 7.8% in the top ten. The sample was peripheral blood mononuclear cells (PBMCs), taken before the fourth cycle of nivolumab. The receptors here all came from a human donor with classical Hodgkin lymphoma.

The chain is built from TRBV10-2 and TRBJ1-4, with D unresolved. CDR1 WSHSY and CDR2 SAAADI come from the germline V gene. The CDR3 contains 14 residues. Trimming stripped 3 bases from V and 6 bases from J, with 11 bases between. The CDR3 sequence is CASSESRWDEKLFF. CDR3 nucleotide sequence: TGCGCCAGCAGTGAATCCAGGTGGGATGAAAAACTGTTTTTT.

The gene calls are TRBV29-1 and TRBJ1-1; D uncertain. The CDR3 is made up of 13 amino acids. Germline loops: CDR1 SQVTM, CDR2 ANQGSEA. Trimming stripped 4 bases from V and 1 base from J, with 10 bases between. The CDR3 bases are TGCAGCGTTGGGGAAAACCCGAACACTGAAGCTTTCTTT. Residues: CSVGENPNTEAFF.

The chain employs TRBV4-1 and TRBJ1-1, with 7 bases identical to TRBD1. The ends lost 4 bases at V and 7 bases at J; junction bases unmatched: 9. Per germline, CDR1 MGHRA and CDR2 YSYEKL. This CDR3 has 14 amino acids. The CDR3 loop is CASSPKEGAGEAFF. The CDR3 nucleotides read TGCGCCAGCAGCCCAAAAGAGGGGGCTGGTGAAGCTTTCTTT.

This clone has a handful of counts. This sequence joins TRBV18 and TRBJ1-2; TRBD1 matches 7 bases. With 3 bases clipped from V and 6 bases from J, the junction kept 7 bases outside the gene matches. The CDR3 runs to 14 residues. CDR1 is KGHSH, CDR2 LQKENI, per germline. The CDR3 DNA follows: TGTGCCAGCTCACCCAATAGACAGGGCGATGGCTACACCTTC. This codes for CASSPNRQGDGYTF.

In its sample, this clone was seen a few times. This sequence joins TRBV19 and TRBJ1-5; 8 positions agree with TRBD1. CDR3 length: 14 residues. The germline gives CDR1 LNHDA, CDR2 SQIVND (reference sequence). Germline trimming cut 4 bases from V and 6 bases from J; bases unmatched to any gene: 5. DNA for the CDR3: TGTGCCAGTAGTACCGGGACAGGATCTCAGCCCCAGCATTTT. It yields the protein CASSTGTGSQPQHF.

V is TRBV5-4 and J is TRBJ1-1, with 10 positions matching TRBD1. The CDR3 is 16 residues long. Germline V gene data show CDR1 as SGHNT and CDR2 as YYREEE (reference sequence). The V gene end was trimmed by 4 bases and the J gene end by 5 bases; junction bases not matched to a gene: 11. The CDR3 coding sequence is TGTGCCAGCAGCCCCACGCCGGACAGGGGGGGGACTGAAGCTTTCTTT. It encodes CASSPTPDRGGTEAFF.

The rearrangement joins TRBV7-9 to TRBJ2-5, with D possibly matching TRBD1 (6 bases). In germline, CDR1 is SEHNR, CDR2 FQNEAQ (reference sequence). V was shortened by 4 bases and J by 7 bases, with 13 bases between the two germline ends. There are 13 residues in the CDR3. CDR3 DNA: TGTGCCAGCAGCTCGACAGGCCCGGGGACCCAGTACTTC. Translating gives CASSSTGPGTQYF.

V usage is TRBV9 and J usage is TRBJ2-5; 11 positions match TRBD2. V was pared by 0 bases and J by 5 bases, with 3 bases of the junction left unmatched. Germline CDR1 reads SGDLS; CDR2 reads YYNGEE. This CDR3 has 15 amino acids. The CDR3 here is CASSVEVAGGETQYF. The CDR3 DNA sequence: TGTGCCAGCAGCGTAGAGGTAGCGGGAGGGGAGACCCAGTACTTC.

About this clone: This may stem from a read error, because a much larger clone lies one nucleotide away. Distinct nucleotide sequences in the sample also encode this CDR3. This rearrangement joins TRBV6-1 to TRBJ2-7, with D hard to call. The CDR3 covers 15 residues. V lost 2 bases to trimming and J lost 0 bases, with 11 bases between them. The germline CDR1 and CDR2 sequences are MNHNS and SASEGT. CDR3 in amino acids: CASSETALNSYEQYF. CDR3 DNA sequence: TGTGCCAGCAGTGAAACAGCCCTAAACTCCTACGAGCAGTACTTC.

The rearrangement uses TRBV11-3 and TRBJ1-1; 7 nucleotides match TRBD1. Trimming took 5 bases from V and 8 from J; bases not matched to a gene: 8. The CDR3 length is 13 residues. Germline lookup yields CDR1 SGHNT and CDR2 YENEEA. CDR3 loop: CASSPTSTGEAFF. The CDR3 DNA reads TGTGCCAGCAGCCCCACTTCGACAGGGGAAGCTTTCTTT.

V gene TRBV6-4 combines with J gene TRBJ1-1; weak D call: TRBD1 (6 bases). The CDR3 runs to 13 residues. Looked up from germline, CDR1 is MRHNA and CDR2 is SNTAGT. V lost 3 bases and J 4 bases, leaving 9 bases between the germline ends. CDR3 nucleotides: TGTGCCAGCAGTGAGGTACAGGGCACTGAAGCTTTCTTT. This codes for CASSEVQGTEAFF.

The V call is TRBV27, the J call TRBJ1-3, with 9 bases fitting TRBD1. The CDR3 is 15 amino acids. V dropped 3 bases and J dropped 2; count of bases not matched to a gene: 2. Germline CDR1 MNHEY, CDR2 SMNVEV (reference sequence). For the CDR3, the DNA is TGTGCCAGCAGTTTGACAGGGGGAACTGGAAACACCATATATTTT. This encodes CASSLTGGTGNTIYF.

The gene calls are TRBV5-1 and TRBJ2-7; D gene unclear. Germline assignment: CDR1 SGHRS and CDR2 YFSETQ. This CDR3 has 15 residues. The germline V and J ends were trimmed by 0 bases and 3 bases, with 13 bases remaining between them. The CDR3 is CASSLGVSDLYEQYF. DNA of the CDR3: TGCGCCAGCAGCTTGGGGGTTTCAGACCTCTACGAGCAGTACTTC.

J is TRBJ2-7 and V is TRBV6-5; D possibly corresponds to TRBD2 (6 bases). The CDR3 has 13 amino acids. Germline lookup yields CDR1 MNHEY and CDR2 SVGAGI. The germline V and J ends were trimmed by 7 bases and 3 bases, with 13 bases remaining between them. As DNA, the CDR3 is TGTGCCAGCACGCTAGCGCGGGGCTACGAGCAGTACTTC. Its protein product is CASTLARGYEQYF.

V usage is TRBV2 and J usage is TRBJ2-5; the match to TRBD2 covers 7 bases. The CDR3 has 15 amino acids. The junction had 12 bases not matched to a gene; V was cut back by 6 bases and J by 5 bases. CDR1 and CDR2 (germline): SNHLY, FYNNEI. The CDR3 DNA sequence: TGTGCCAGCAGGGGAGGGGCTAGGTCCTTGGAGACCCAGTACTTC. It encodes CASRGGARSLETQYF.

This chain links TRBV5-4 with TRBJ2-3; 8 bases are a match to TRBD2. The germline CDR1 and CDR2 sequences are SGHNT and YYREEE (reference sequence). J gave up 2 bases and V 5 bases, and 4 bases lay outside the gene matches. The CDR3 loop spans 14 amino acids. CDR3 residues: CASRGSGTTDTQYF. CDR3 sequence (DNA): TGTGCCAGCAGGGGTAGCGGGACCACAGATACGCAGTATTTT.

This clone was found a few times. This chain connects TRBV4-1 to TRBJ1-2; no firm D call. Germline V CDR1 and CDR2: MGHRA, YSYEKL. V dropped 1 base and J dropped 4 bases, with 10 bases sitting between them. This CDR3 comprises 14 residues. CDR3 DNA: TGCGCCAGCAGCCAAGTGCGGGTTGCCTATGGCTACACCTTC. This translates into CASSQVRVAYGYTF.

This chain uses TRBV6-1 with TRBJ1-2; 10 bases match TRBD1. The V gene end was trimmed by 6 bases and the J gene end by 0 bases; junction bases not matched to a gene: 4. This CDR3 spans 15 amino acids. The germline CDR1 and CDR2 sequences are MNHNS and SASEGT. CDR3 sequence reads: CASRGGQGSNYGYTF. Written as DNA, the CDR3 is TGTGCCAGCAGGGGGGGACAGGGGTCTAACTATGGCTACACCTTC.

The CDR3 is CASSSSPDARRTQYF. The DNA of the CDR3 is TGTGCCAGCAGTTCATCCCCGGACGCCCGGAGGACCCAGTACTTC. The gene calls are TRBV27 and TRBJ2-5; no clear D. Germline-derived CDR1 and CDR2 are MNHEY and SMNVEV (reference sequence). V lost 4 bases and J lost 7, with 19 bases in between. This CDR3 comprises 15 residues.

This clone rates as medium-sized. The chain carries TRBV2 and TRBJ1-4; unclear D gene. The ends were cut back, 3 bases at V and 7 bases at J, with 18 bases in the middle. This CDR3 has 16 amino acids. The germline gives CDR1 SNHLY, CDR2 FYNNEI. CDR3 protein: CASSENWIGMSEKLFF. CDR3 sequence (DNA): TGTGCCAGCAGTGAGAACTGGATAGGGATGAGTGAAAAACTGTTTTTT. Full variable domain (missing parts from reference TRBV2 and TRBJ1-4): EPEVTQTPSHQVTQMGQEVILRCVPISNHLYFYWYRQILGQKVEFLVSFYNNEISEKSEIFDDQFSVERPDGSNFTLKIRSTKLEDSAMYFCASSENWIGMSEKLFFGSGTQLSVL.

The V call is TRBV14, the J call TRBJ2-3; 7 positions match TRBD2. Per germline, CDR1 SGHDN and CDR2 FVKESK. After removal of 8 bases from V and 0 bases from J, the junction contained 8 bases not matched to a gene. The CDR3 runs 15 residues. The CDR3 nucleotides are TGTGCCAGCGGGTTAACGGGGGGAAGCACAGATACGCAGTATTTT. It specifies CASGLTGGSTDTQYF.

This rearrangement joins TRBV9 to TRBJ2-3; D call uncertain. CDR1 SGDLS and CDR2 YYNGEE come from the germline V gene. Trimming stripped 4 bases from V and 2 bases from J, with 8 bases between. This CDR3 is 13 amino acids long. CDR3 nucleotides: TGTGCCAGCAGCTATGAACCCACAGATACGCAGTATTTT. Translated, it gives CASSYEPTDTQYF.

J is TRBJ1-5 and V is TRBV7-2, with a weak D call TRBD1 (5 bases). The CDR3 is made up of 15 amino acids. Trimming pared 6 bases from V and 4 bases from J, leaving 16 bases between. Germline CDR1 is SGHTA and CDR2 is FQGNSA. The CDR3 coding sequence is TGTGCCAGCAGACTAACAGGTAGCCTAAATCAGCCCCAGCATTTT. Its protein product is CASRLTGSLNQPQHF. The variable domain in full, with the rest retrieved from reference TRBV7-2 and TRBJ1-5, is GAGVSQSPSNKVTEKGKDVELRCDPISGHTALYWYRQSLGQGLEFLIYFQGNSAPDKSGLPSDRFSAERTGGSVSTLTIQRTQQEDSAVYLCASRLTGSLNQPQHFGDGTRLSIL.

V gene TRBV29-1 combines with J gene TRBJ2-7, with D maybe TRBD2 (6 bases). V shed 2 bases and J shed 0 bases, with 20 bases lying between them. Germline lookup yields CDR1 SQVTM and CDR2 ANQGSEA. The CDR3 consists of 17 residues. The CDR3 DNA reads TGCAGCGTTGAACACCCATCAACGGGGGAGGACTCCTACGAGCAGTACTTC. As protein: CSVEHPSTGEDSYEQYF.